The sequence of this TCR beta chain was determined in a study of T-cell memory formation after mild COVID-19. About the research overall: Across donors, TCR clusters were largely donor specific. Whole-study findings and limits: Day 15 to 85 contracting clones showed balanced CD4/CD8; later expanders leaned CD4+. Whether second-wave clones peaking at day 37 were SARS-CoV-2 specific went unconfirmed.

Via MiXCR, TCRdb re-called the 5' RACE reads, giving one row per CDR3 protein. The table lists about 320,000 distinct CDR3 sequences, over 11% of them singletons. Trimming removed 4 bases from V and 4 bases from J, with 10 bases in between. Germline loops: CDR1 LGHDT, CDR2 YNNKEL (reference sequence). CDR3 length: 13 residues. A word on this clonotype: The antigen remains undetermined.

The sample taken for sequencing was PBMCs or a T cell subset sorted from them (not recorded which). This receptor was taken from a man between 18 and 35 years old who had mild COVID-19 (a few samples of this study predate the infection). Cell type and time point are not known. This chain links TRBV3-1 with TRBJ1-2; D uncertain. CDR3 in DNA: TGTGCCAGCAGCCCCAGCCGATCCTATGGCTACACCTTC. It translates to CASSPSRSYGYTF. The complete variable domain, with remaining parts taken from reference TRBV3-1 and TRBJ1-2, reads DTAVSQTPKYLVTQMGNDKSIKCEQNLGHDTMYWYKQDSKKFLKIMFSYNNKELIINETVPNRFSPKSPDKAHLNLHINSLELGDSAVYFCASSPSRSYGYTFGSGTRLTVV.